The rows below give T cell receptor beta chains drawn from one sample of a study of blood T cell repertoires in COVID-19. Produced via immunoSEQ multiplex PCR; TCRdb's table is partial and in-frame only. In the table there are under 110,000 clones, about 80% of which are singletons. Input material: peripheral blood. These TCRs come from a woman aged 55 to 70 with acute or convalescent COVID-19. The CDR3 runs from the conserved cysteine through the conserved F or W. The order of the fields is V gene, J gene, clone size, D gene, CDR3 protein, CDR3 DNA. D genes are given only for firm matches. Size tells how often a clone was seen (once, few, many) or the class of an expanded clone, and some rows leave it out.

V gene: TRBV5-1; J gene: TRBJ1-2; clone size: -; D gene: -; CDR3 protein: CASSPNGAGYGYTF; CDR3 DNA: TGCGCCAGCAGCCCGAATGGGGCCGGGTATGGCTACACCTTC
V gene: TRBV5-1; J gene: TRBJ1-6; clone size: -; D gene: -; CDR3 protein: CASSLEQSYNSPLHF; CDR3 DNA: TGCGCCAGCAGCTTGGAACAGAGCTATAATTCACCCCTCCACTTT
V gene: TRBV7-2; J gene: TRBJ2-7; clone size: -; D gene: TRBD2; CDR3 protein: CASSVGLGLNYEQYF; CDR3 DNA: TGTGCCAGCAGCGTGGGACTAGGACTTAACTACGAGCAGTACTTC
V gene: TRBV7-8; J gene: TRBJ2-3; clone size: -; D gene: -; CDR3 protein: CASSFSGGKGDTQYF; CDR3 DNA: TGTGCCAGCAGCTTCTCCGGCGGGAAAGGAGATACGCAGTATTTT
V gene: TRBV25-1; J gene: TRBJ1-1; clone size: -; D gene: -; CDR3 protein: CASTLSGDPFKEAFF; CDR3 DNA: TGTGCCAGCACCCTCTCCGGGGATCCCTTCAAGGAAGCTTTCTTT
V gene: TRBV6-5; J gene: TRBJ2-5; clone size: -; D gene: TRBD1; CDR3 protein: CASQTGGNQETQYF; CDR3 DNA: TGTGCCAGTCAGACAGGGGGTAACCAAGAGACCCAGTACTTC
V gene: TRBV11-3; J gene: TRBJ2-2; clone size: -; D gene: -; CDR3 protein: CASSRLGLGELFF; CDR3 DNA: TGTGCCAGCAGCCGATTGGGACTGGGGGAGCTGTTTTTT
V gene: TRBV7-9; J gene: TRBJ2-1; clone size: -; D gene: -; CDR3 protein: CASSLAQGEQFF; CDR3 DNA: TGTGCCAGCAGCTTAGCGCAGGGTGAGCAGTTCTTC
V gene: TRBV3-1/TRBV3-2; J gene: TRBJ1-6; clone size: -; D gene: TRBD1; CDR3 protein: CASSQGETGGNSPLHF; CDR3 DNA: TGTGCCAGCAGCCAAGGTGAGACAGGGGGAAATTCACCCCTCCACTTT
V gene: TRBV5-4; J gene: TRBJ1-1; clone size: -; D gene: -; CDR3 protein: CASSSRQRLNTEAFF; CDR3 DNA: TGTGCCAGCAGCTCAAGACAAAGGCTGAACACTGAAGCTTTCTTT
V gene: TRBV28; J gene: TRBJ1-2; clone size: -; D gene: -; CDR3 protein: CASSFGGDGSYGYTF; CDR3 DNA: TGTGCCAGCAGTTTTGGGGGGGACGGCAGCTATGGCTACACCTTC
V gene: TRBV2; J gene: TRBJ2-3; clone size: -; D gene: TRBD1; CDR3 protein: CASSGQGTDTQYF; CDR3 DNA: TGTGCCAGCTCGGGACAGGGGACAGATACGCAGTATTTT
V gene: TRBV7-2; J gene: TRBJ1-6; clone size: -; D gene: -; CDR3 protein: CASSPQTNSPLHF; CDR3 DNA: TGTGCCAGCAGCCCACAAACGAATTCACCCCTCCACTTT
V gene: TRBV7-2; J gene: TRBJ1-6; clone size: -; D gene: TRBD1; CDR3 protein: CASSSGQRSSPLHF; CDR3 DNA: TGTGCCAGCAGCTCGGGACAGCGGAGTTCACCCCTCCACTTT
V gene: TRBV7-2; J gene: TRBJ2-7; clone size: -; D gene: TRBD2; CDR3 protein: CASRPTSGRAREQYF; CDR3 DNA: TGTGCCAGCAGACCGACTAGCGGGAGGGCAAGGGAGCAGTACTTC
V gene: TRBV28; J gene: TRBJ1-1; clone size: -; D gene: TRBD1; CDR3 protein: CASSGGQGGTEAFF; CDR3 DNA: TGTGCCAGCAGTGGTGGACAGGGGGGGACTGAAGCTTTCTTT
V gene: TRBV5-1; J gene: TRBJ1-1; clone size: -; D gene: TRBD1; CDR3 protein: CASSLWTGNTEAFF; CDR3 DNA: TGCGCCAGCAGCCTATGGACAGGGAACACTGAAGCTTTCTTT
V gene: TRBV9; J gene: TRBJ2-3; clone size: -; D gene: TRBD2; CDR3 protein: CASSVVGSSGIGTDTQYF; CDR3 DNA: TGTGCCAGCAGCGTAGTCGGCAGTAGCGGGATAGGAACAGATACGCAGTATTTT
V gene: TRBV28; J gene: TRBJ2-3; clone size: -; D gene: TRBD2; CDR3 protein: CASSGGVGAGTDTQYF; CDR3 DNA: TGTGCCAGCAGTGGGGGGGTTGGCGCTGGCACAGATACGCAGTATTTT
V gene: TRBV4-1; J gene: TRBJ2-1; clone size: -; D gene: -; CDR3 protein: CASSQDYGGYNEQFF; CDR3 DNA: TGCGCCAGCAGCCAAGATTACGGAGGGTACAATGAGCAGTTCTTC
V gene: TRBV19; J gene: TRBJ1-1; clone size: -; D gene: -; CDR3 protein: CASSIGSVMNTEAFF; CDR3 DNA: TGTGCCAGTAGTATAGGTAGCGTTATGAACACTGAAGCTTTCTTT
V gene: TRBV12-3/TRBV12-4; J gene: TRBJ1-1; clone size: few; D gene: TRBD1; CDR3 protein: CASSPRQGTEAFF; CDR3 DNA: TGTGCCAGCAGCCCGAGACAGGGCACTGAAGCTTTCTTT
V gene: TRBV19; J gene: TRBJ1-1; clone size: -; D gene: -; CDR3 protein: CASSTDRENTEAFF; CDR3 DNA: TGTGCCAGTAGTACGGACAGAGAGAACACTGAAGCTTTCTTT
V gene: TRBV18; J gene: TRBJ2-5; clone size: -; D gene: TRBD1; CDR3 protein: CASSPFDRGRGETQYF; CDR3 DNA: TGTGCCAGCTCACCATTTGACAGGGGGCGCGGAGAGACCCAGTACTTC
V gene: TRBV5-1; J gene: TRBJ2-2; clone size: -; D gene: -; CDR3 protein: CASSLAQGTGELFF; CDR3 DNA: TGCGCCAGCAGCTTGGCCCAGGGGACCGGGGAGCTGTTTTTT
V gene: TRBV7-2; J gene: TRBJ1-1; clone size: -; D gene: -; CDR3 protein: CASSLRANTEAFF; CDR3 DNA: TGTGCCAGCAGCTTACGAGCTAACACTGAAGCTTTCTTT
V gene: TRBV5-1; J gene: TRBJ1-2; clone size: -; D gene: -; CDR3 protein: CASSLVVGQGTVSTQHVYGYTF; CDR3 DNA: TGCGCCAGCAGCTTGGTGGTAGGCCAGGGAACAGTCTCTACTCAGCACGTCTATGGCTACACCTTC
V gene: TRBV15; J gene: TRBJ1-3; clone size: -; D gene: -; CDR3 protein: CATSRDGTGDTIYF; CDR3 DNA: TGTGCCACCAGCAGAGATGGGACGGGGGACACCATATATTTT
V gene: TRBV7-3; J gene: TRBJ2-3; clone size: once; D gene: TRBD2; CDR3 protein: CASSFPTSGIIPDTQYF; CDR3 DNA: TGTGCCAGCAGCTTCCCGACTAGCGGGATTATTCCAGATACGCAGTATTTT
V gene: TRBV11-1; J gene: TRBJ2-7; clone size: -; D gene: TRBD1; CDR3 protein: CANSEQGDFDEQYF; CDR3 DNA: TGTGCCAACAGCGAACAGGGGGATTTCGACGAGCAGTACTTC
V gene: TRBV7-2; J gene: TRBJ2-7; clone size: once; D gene: TRBD1; CDR3 protein: CASSLGQAYSYEQYF; CDR3 DNA: TGTGCCAGCAGCTTGGGACAGGCCTACTCCTACGAGCAGTACTTC
V gene: TRBV7-2; J gene: TRBJ1-2; clone size: once; D gene: TRBD1; CDR3 protein: CASSALGQGYGYTF; CDR3 DNA: TGTGCCAGCAGCGCCCTGGGACAGGGATATGGCTACACCTTC
V gene: TRBV29-1; J gene: TRBJ2-1; clone size: -; D gene: -; CDR3 protein: CSVDTSPSSYNEQFF; CDR3 DNA: TGCAGCGTTGACACTAGTCCGAGCTCCTACAATGAGCAGTTCTTC
V gene: TRBV5-1; J gene: TRBJ2-6; clone size: -; D gene: -; CDR3 protein: CASSALSGANVLTF; CDR3 DNA: TGCGCCAGCAGCGCGCTCTCAGGGGCCAACGTCCTGACTTTC
V gene: TRBV27; J gene: TRBJ2-2; clone size: -; D gene: -; CDR3 protein: CASSSYTGELFF; CDR3 DNA: TGTGCCAGCAGTTCCTACACCGGGGAGCTGTTTTTT
V gene: TRBV5-1; J gene: TRBJ2-1; clone size: -; D gene: -; CDR3 protein: CASSSDSSSYNEQFF; CDR3 DNA: TGCGCCAGCAGCTCCGATTCCAGCTCCTACAATGAGCAGTTCTTC
V gene: TRBV10-2; J gene: TRBJ1-1; clone size: -; D gene: TRBD1; CDR3 protein: CASSEPGQLGGEAFF; CDR3 DNA: TGCGCCAGCAGTGAACCGGGACAGCTAGGAGGTGAAGCTTTCTTT
V gene: TRBV4-1; J gene: TRBJ2-7; clone size: -; D gene: TRBD2; CDR3 protein: CASSLLKAGGPVEQYF; CDR3 DNA: TGCGCCAGCAGCCTTCTCAAAGCGGGAGGGCCTGTAGAGCAGTACTTC
V gene: TRBV29-1; J gene: TRBJ2-7; clone size: -; D gene: TRBD1; CDR3 protein: CSVSGTGGEEQYF; CDR3 DNA: TGCAGCGTGTCCGGGACAGGGGGTGAGGAGCAGTACTTC
V gene: TRBV24-1; J gene: TRBJ1-6; clone size: few; D gene: -; CDR3 protein: CATSDLGRGSISPLHF; CDR3 DNA: TGTGCCACCAGTGATTTGGGCAGGGGTTCAATCTCACCCCTCCACTTT
V gene: TRBV19; J gene: TRBJ1-5; clone size: -; D gene: -; CDR3 protein: CASSIGRGYSNQPQHF; CDR3 DNA: TGTGCCAGTAGTATAGGGCGGGGGTATAGCAATCAGCCCCAGCATTTT
V gene: TRBV14; J gene: TRBJ2-2; clone size: -; D gene: TRBD1; CDR3 protein: CASSRSRGGRELFF; CDR3 DNA: TGTGCCAGCAGCCGATCGAGAGGGGGCAGGGAGCTGTTTTTT
V gene: TRBV3-1/TRBV3-2; J gene: TRBJ1-2; clone size: -; D gene: -; CDR3 protein: CASSQVGPYGYTF; CDR3 DNA: TGTGCCAGCAGCCAAGTGGGGCCCTATGGCTACACCTTC
V gene: TRBV7-7; J gene: TRBJ2-2; clone size: -; D gene: TRBD1; CDR3 protein: CASSSDRGNTGELFF; CDR3 DNA: TGTGCCAGCAGCTCGGACAGGGGAAACACCGGGGAGCTGTTTTTT